This TCR beta chain was recorded in a study of early T cells in non-severe SARS-CoV-2 infection. Points from the study as a whole: Private and CD4 specificities were missed by VDJdb matching, skewed to anti-spike CD8.

TCRdb fed the 5' RACE reads into MiXCR, producing one record per CDR3 protein. The sample lists 39,000 or so distinct CDR3 sequences; approximately 6% were seen once. This clonotype was observed many times. As yet, its antigen is unknown. The origin of this receptor is an adult who was a healthcare worker with PCR-confirmed SARS-CoV-2 infection or an uninfected control (not recorded which). Material: whole blood, obtained at baseline.

For the CDR3, the DNA is TGCAGCGTTGGAGGGACAGGGGATTTATTCTCCTACGAGCAGTACTTC. It translates to CSVGGTGDLFSYEQYF. The chain carries TRBV29-1 and TRBJ2-7; 10 bases line up with TRBD1. The CDR3 runs to 16 residues. CDR1 and CDR2 from the germline V gene are SQVTM and ANQGSEA. The trim removed 4 bases at V and 0 bases at J, leaving 9 bases unmatched.